This record covers a single T cell receptor (beta chain). Antigen unknown. This sample is part of a study of T cells in localized non-small cell lung cancer. Findings of the study overall: Of the top 100 tumor clones, median roughly 55 were in adjacent lung, approximately 30 among its top 100. Clonality of T cells reached its maximum in uninvolved adjacent lung, surpassing tumor.

This CDR3 spans 18 amino acids. From germline, CDR1 is SQVTM and CDR2 ANQGSEA. V lost 2 bases to trimming and J lost 0 bases, with 20 bases between them. Profiling relied on immunoSEQ multiplex PCR, and the TCRdb table lists in-frame clones only, not all of them. The table has about 40,000 clones, approximately 84% seen once. The chain combines TRBV29-1 with TRBJ2-1; D may be TRBD1 (5 bases). The material was peripheral blood, obtained before any cancer treatment. The sequence was collected from a man aged 40 to 70 with stage I lung adenocarcinoma. CDR3 residues: CSVELITDSSSSYNEQFF. The CDR3 nucleotides read TGCAGCGTTGAATTGATTACCGACAGCTCAAGCTCCTACAATGAGCAGTTCTTC.